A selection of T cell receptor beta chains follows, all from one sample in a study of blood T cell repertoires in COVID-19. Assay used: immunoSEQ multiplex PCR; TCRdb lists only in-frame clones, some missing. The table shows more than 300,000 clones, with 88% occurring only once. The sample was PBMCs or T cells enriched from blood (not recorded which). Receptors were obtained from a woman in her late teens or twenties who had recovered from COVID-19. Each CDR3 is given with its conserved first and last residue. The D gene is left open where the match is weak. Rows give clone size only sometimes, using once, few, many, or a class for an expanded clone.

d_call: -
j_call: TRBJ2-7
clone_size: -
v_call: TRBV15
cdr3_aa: CATSSDRNSYEQYF
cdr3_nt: TGTGCCACCTCTTCAGACAGGAACTCCTACGAGCAGTACTTC

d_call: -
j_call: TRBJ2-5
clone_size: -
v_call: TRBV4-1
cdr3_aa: CASSRAPGEETQYF
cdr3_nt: TGCGCCAGCAGCCGAGCCCCGGGGGAAGAGACCCAGTACTTC

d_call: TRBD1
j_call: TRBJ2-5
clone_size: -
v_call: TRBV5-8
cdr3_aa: CASSRPGQGQTQYF
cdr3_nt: TGTGCCAGCAGCCGGCCGGGACAGGGACAGACCCAGTACTTC

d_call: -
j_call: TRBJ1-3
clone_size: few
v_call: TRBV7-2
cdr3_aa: CASSWPLQGTGNTIYF
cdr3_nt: TGTGCCAGCAGCTGGCCACTACAGGGAACTGGAAACACCATATATTTT

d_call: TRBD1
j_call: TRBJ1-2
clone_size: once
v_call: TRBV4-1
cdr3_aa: CASSQDRDRGQDYGYTF
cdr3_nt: TGCGCCAGCAGCCAAGATAGGGACAGGGGGCAGGACTATGGCTACACCTTC

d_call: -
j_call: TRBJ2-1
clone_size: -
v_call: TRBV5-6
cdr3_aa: CASSLVEDFYNEQFF
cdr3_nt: TGTGCCAGCAGCTTGGTTGAGGACTTTTACAATGAGCAGTTCTTC

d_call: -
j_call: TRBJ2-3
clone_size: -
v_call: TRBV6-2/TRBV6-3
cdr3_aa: CASSRDTTQYF
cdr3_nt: TGTGCCAGCAGTAGGGACACCACGCAGTATTTT

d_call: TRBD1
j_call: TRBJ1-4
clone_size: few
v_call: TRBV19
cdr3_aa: CASSTGTGGVSEKLFF
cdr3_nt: TGTGCCAGTAGTACCGGGACAGGGGGCGTAAGTGAAAAACTGTTTTTT

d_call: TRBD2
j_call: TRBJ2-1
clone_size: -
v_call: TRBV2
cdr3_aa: CASSGRTSGDLNEQFF
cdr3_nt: TGTGCCAGCAGTGGCAGGACTAGCGGGGATCTCAATGAGCAGTTCTTC

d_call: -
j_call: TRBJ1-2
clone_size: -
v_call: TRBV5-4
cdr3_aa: CASSLPQGVETF
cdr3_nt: TGTGCCAGCAGCTTACCACAGGGCGTTGAGACCTTC

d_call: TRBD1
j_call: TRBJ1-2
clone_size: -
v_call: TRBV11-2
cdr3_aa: CASSAGQLFYNGYTF
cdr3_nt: TGTGCCAGCAGCGCGGGACAGCTGTTCTATAATGGCTACACCTTC

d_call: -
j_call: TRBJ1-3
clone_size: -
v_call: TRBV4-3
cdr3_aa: CASSQNGRLEGILSGNTIYF
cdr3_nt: TGCGCCAGCAGCCAAAACGGGAGGCTCGAAGGGATCCTTTCTGGAAACACCATATATTTT

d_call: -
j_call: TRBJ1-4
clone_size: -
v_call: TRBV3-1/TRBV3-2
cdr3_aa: CASSQLRQAGGEKLFF
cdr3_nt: TGTGCCAGCAGCCAACTGAGACAGGCGGGAGGTGAAAAACTGTTTTTT

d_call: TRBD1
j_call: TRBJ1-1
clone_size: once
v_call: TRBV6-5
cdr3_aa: CASRTGGSKNTEAFF
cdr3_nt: TGTGCCAGCCGGACAGGGGGTTCAAAGAACACTGAAGCTTTCTTT

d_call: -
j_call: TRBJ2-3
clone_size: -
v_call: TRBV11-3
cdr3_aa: CASSSFTDTQYF
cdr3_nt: TGTGCCAGCAGCTCCTTCACAGATACGCAGTATTTT

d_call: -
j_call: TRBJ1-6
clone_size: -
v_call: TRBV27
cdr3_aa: CASSLEAFSSPLHF
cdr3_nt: TGTGCCAGCAGTTTAGAGGCCTTCAGTTCACCCCTCCACTTT

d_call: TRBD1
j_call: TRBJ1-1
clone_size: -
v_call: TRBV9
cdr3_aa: CASSVNSGGRTEAFF
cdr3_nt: TGTGCCAGCAGCGTAAATTCAGGGGGGCGGACTGAAGCTTTCTTT

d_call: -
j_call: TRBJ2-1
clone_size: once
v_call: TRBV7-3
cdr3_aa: CASSHGPTSGGNEQFF
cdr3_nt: TGTGCCAGCAGCCACGGTCCGACTAGTGGTGGAAATGAGCAGTTCTTC

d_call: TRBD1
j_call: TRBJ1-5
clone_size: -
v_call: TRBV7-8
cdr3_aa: CASSLVQGNNQPQHF
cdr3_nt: TGTGCCAGCAGCTTAGTACAGGGGAACAATCAGCCCCAGCATTTT

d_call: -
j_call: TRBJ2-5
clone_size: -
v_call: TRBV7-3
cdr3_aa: CASSLKAGGTSGETQYF
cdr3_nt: TGTGCCAGCAGCTTAAAAGCAGGCGGGACCTCCGGTGAGACCCAGTACTTC

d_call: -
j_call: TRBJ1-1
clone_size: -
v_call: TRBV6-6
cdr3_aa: CASTTREGNTEAFF
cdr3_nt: TGTGCCAGCACGACGAGGGAGGGGAACACTGAAGCTTTCTTT

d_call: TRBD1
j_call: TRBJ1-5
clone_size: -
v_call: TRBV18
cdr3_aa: CASSPGQGAFNQPQHF
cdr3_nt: TGTGCCAGCTCACCGGGGCAGGGGGCGTTCAATCAGCCCCAGCATTTT

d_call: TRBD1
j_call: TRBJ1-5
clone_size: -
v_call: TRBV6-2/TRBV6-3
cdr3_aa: CASSPGGTGAHNSNQPQHF
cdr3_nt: TGTGCCAGCAGCCCCGGAGGGACAGGGGCCCATAATAGCAATCAGCCCCAGCATTTT

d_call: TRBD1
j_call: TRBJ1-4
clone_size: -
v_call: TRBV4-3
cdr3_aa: CASSQGGTAVGEKLFF
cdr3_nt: TGCGCCAGCAGCCAAGGAGGGACAGCGGTGGGTGAAAAACTGTTTTTT

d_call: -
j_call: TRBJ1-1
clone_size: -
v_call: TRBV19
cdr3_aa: CASSDRPNTEAFF
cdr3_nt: TGTGCCAGTAGTGACAGACCGAACACTGAAGCTTTCTTT

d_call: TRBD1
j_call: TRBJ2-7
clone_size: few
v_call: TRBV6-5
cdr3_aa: CASRKGTGEAYEQYF
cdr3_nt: TGTGCCAGCAGGAAGGGGACAGGGGAAGCCTACGAGCAGTACTTC

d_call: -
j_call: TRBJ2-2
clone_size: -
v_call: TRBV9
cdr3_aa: CASSPGLTNTGELFF
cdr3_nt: TGTGCCAGCAGCCCGGGACTCACGAACACCGGGGAGCTGTTTTTT

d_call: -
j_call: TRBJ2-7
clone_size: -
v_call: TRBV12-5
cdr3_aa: CASGRWGVNYEQYF
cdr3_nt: TGTGCTAGTGGCCGCTGGGGGGTTAACTACGAGCAGTACTTC

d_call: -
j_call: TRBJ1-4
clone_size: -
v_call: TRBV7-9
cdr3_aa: CASTWGQGSEKLFF
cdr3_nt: TGTGCCAGCACTTGGGGGCAGGGGAGTGAAAAACTGTTTTTT

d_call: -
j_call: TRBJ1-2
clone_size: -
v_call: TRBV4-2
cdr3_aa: CASSQARDIYYGYTF
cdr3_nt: TGTGCCAGCAGCCAAGCCCGGGACATCTACTATGGCTACACCTTC

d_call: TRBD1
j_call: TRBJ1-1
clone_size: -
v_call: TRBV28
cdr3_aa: CASSSTGQGDTEAFF
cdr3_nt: TGTGCCAGCAGTTCAACGGGACAGGGCGACACTGAAGCTTTCTTT

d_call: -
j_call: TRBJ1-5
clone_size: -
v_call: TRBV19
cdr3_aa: CASSMFRYSNQPQHF
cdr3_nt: TGTGCCAGTAGTATGTTTCGTTATAGCAATCAGCCCCAGCATTTT

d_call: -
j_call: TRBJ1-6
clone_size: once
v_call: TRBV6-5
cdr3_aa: CASSDKALNSPLHF
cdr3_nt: TGTGCCAGCAGCGACAAGGCCTTGAATTCACCCCTCCACTTT

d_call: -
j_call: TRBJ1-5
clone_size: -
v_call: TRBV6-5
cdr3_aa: CASSYGQNQPQHF
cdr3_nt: TGTGCCAGCAGTTACGGCCAAAATCAGCCCCAGCATTTT

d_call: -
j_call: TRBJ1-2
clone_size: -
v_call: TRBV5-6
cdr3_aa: CASSLEATYGYTF
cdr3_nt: TGTGCCAGCAGCTTGGAAGCGACCTATGGCTACACCTTC

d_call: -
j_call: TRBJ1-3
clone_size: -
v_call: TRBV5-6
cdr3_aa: CASSLLRASDSENTIYF
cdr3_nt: TGTGCCAGCAGCTTATTACGGGCCTCCGACAGTGAAAACACCATATATTTT

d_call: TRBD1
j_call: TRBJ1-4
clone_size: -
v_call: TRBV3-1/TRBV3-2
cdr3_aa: CASSRTGRNEKLFF
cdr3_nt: TGTGCCAGCAGCCGGACAGGGAGGAATGAAAAACTGTTTTTT

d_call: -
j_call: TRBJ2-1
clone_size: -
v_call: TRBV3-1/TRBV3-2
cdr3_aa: CASSPWGGRVGSYNEQFF
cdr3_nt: TGTGCCAGCAGCCCCTGGGGGGGGCGCGTAGGATCCTACAATGAGCAGTTCTTC